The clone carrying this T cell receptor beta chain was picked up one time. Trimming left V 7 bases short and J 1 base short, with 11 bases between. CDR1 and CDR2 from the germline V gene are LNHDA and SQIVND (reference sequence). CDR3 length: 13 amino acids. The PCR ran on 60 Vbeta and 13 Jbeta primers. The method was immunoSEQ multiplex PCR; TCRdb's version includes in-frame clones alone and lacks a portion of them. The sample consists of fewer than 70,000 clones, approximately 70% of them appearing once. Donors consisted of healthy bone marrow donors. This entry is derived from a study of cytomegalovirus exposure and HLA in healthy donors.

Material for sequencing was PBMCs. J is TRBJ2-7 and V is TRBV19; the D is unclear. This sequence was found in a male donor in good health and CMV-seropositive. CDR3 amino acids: CASNMGPSYEQYF. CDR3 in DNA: TGTGCCAGTAACATGGGCCCATCCTACGAGCAGTACTTC.